The 13 T cell receptor beta chains in this list originate from one sample, sequenced in a study of cytomegalovirus exposure and HLA in healthy donors. The study ran its PCR with 60 Vbeta and 13 Jbeta primers. Sequenced by immunoSEQ multiplex PCR; TCRdb stores in-frame clones only, minus some. The sample shows under 200,000 clones, 80% of them seen only once. The sample taken for sequencing was PBMCs. The source of these receptors is a woman in her forties or fifties in good health and CMV-seropositive.

The chain is built from TRBV9 and TRBJ2-1; tentative D call: TRBD2 (6 bases). V was trimmed by 4 bases and J by 3 bases, leaving 14 bases between them. This CDR3 has 15 amino acids. Looked up from germline, CDR1 is SGDLS and CDR2 is YYNGEE. Written as DNA, the CDR3 is TGTGCCAGCAGCTCTACCGGGACTTACTACAATGAGCAGTTCTTC. Translated: CASSSTGTYYNEQFF.

In DNA form, the CDR3 reads TGTGCCAGCAGTTTCCGAGGGAGGGGGGTTGACGGCTATGGCTACACCTTC. It is translated as CASSFRGRGVDGYGYTF. The chain combines TRBV28 with TRBJ1-2, with a possible D match to TRBD1 (6 bases). V was pared by 3 bases and J by 4 bases, with 21 bases between. The CDR3 has 17 residues. From germline, CDR1 is MDHEN and CDR2 SYDVKM.

The V call is TRBV5-3, the J call TRBJ1-6; 8 bases match TRBD1. TRBV5-3 is known as an ORF, though its function is uncertain. Trimming took 4 bases from V and 3 from J; bases not matched to a gene: 18. The CDR3 is 20 amino acids. The CDR3 loop is CARSPSHRGTIGVYNSPLHF. In DNA, the CDR3 is TGTGCCAGAAGCCCTTCGCACAGGGGGACCATAGGAGTCTATAATTCACCCCTCCACTTT.

This chain joins TRBV6-1 and TRBJ2-7; the D gene is possibly TRBD2 (5 bases). The CDR3 runs to 18 residues. Germline V gene data show CDR1 as MNHNS and CDR2 as SASEGT. Trimming pared 2 bases from V and 5 bases from J, leaving 25 bases between. CDR3: CASSEKRRYRTSTDEQYF. The CDR3 nucleotides are TGTGCCAGCAGTGAAAAGAGGAGGTATCGGACGTCAACGGACGAGCAGTACTTC.

V gene TRBV5-1 combines with J gene TRBJ2-5; D might be TRBD2 (5 bases). There are 13 residues in the CDR3. Germline V lookup: CDR1 SGHRS, CDR2 YFSETQ. V gave up 2 bases and J gave up 2 bases, with 7 bases separating them. Here the CDR3 DNA reads TGCGCCAGCAGCTTCTGGGAGCAAGAGACCCAGTACTTC. It specifies CASSFWEQETQYF.

V is TRBV28 and J is TRBJ2-5; TRBD1 matches at 9 bases. The J call is doubtful: the DNA matches TRBJ2-7 better. The CDR3 covers 16 residues. Germline V gives CDR1 MDHEN, CDR2 SYDVKM. CDR3 nucleotide sequence: TGTGCCAGCAGTATTTCCGGGACAGGGCTCTCCTACGAGCAGTACTTC. Amino acid sequence: CASSISGTGLSYEQYF.

V is TRBV6-1 and J is TRBJ1-5; D is perhaps TRBD1 (5 bases). The CDR3 loop spans 15 amino acids. Trimming stripped 5 bases from V and 3 bases from J, with 14 bases between. Per the germline V gene, CDR1 is MNHNS and CDR2 is SASEGT. This CDR3 is CASSIRGGNNQPQHF. In DNA form, the CDR3 reads TGTGCCAGCAGTATCCGGGGGGGGAACAATCAGCCCCAGCATTTT.

This clone has a handful of counts. This chain uses TRBV9 with TRBJ2-7, with D tentatively TRBD1 (5 bases). CDR3 length: 14 amino acids. The germline gives CDR1 SGDLS, CDR2 YYNGEE. The V gene lost 4 bases and the J gene lost 3 bases, with 14 bases spanning the gap. CDR3 region: CASSPSPQGYEQYF. The CDR3 nucleotides are TGTGCCAGCAGCCCGTCACCCCAGGGCTACGAGCAGTACTTC.

The chain couples TRBV19 to TRBJ1-5; maybe TRBD1 (6 bases). Trimming shortened V by 6 bases and J by 4 bases, and 10 bases separated the two germline ends. The CDR3 loop spans 13 amino acids. CDR1 and CDR2 (germline): LNHDA, SQIVND (reference sequence). The DNA for the CDR3 is TGTGCCAGTAGGCAGACAGGTAATCAGCCCCAGCATTTT. It is translated as CASRQTGNQPQHF.

This clone appeared once. This chain connects TRBV29-1 to TRBJ2-5; 8 nucleotides line up with TRBD1. Germline V lookup: CDR1 SQVTM, CDR2 ANQGSEA. CDR3 length: 14 amino acids. With V trimmed by 5 bases and J by 1 base, 6 bases remained unmatched. The CDR3 region is CSVWTGSFQETQYF. The CDR3 nucleotides read TGCAGCGTTTGGACAGGGAGCTTCCAAGAGACCCAGTACTTC.

The chain combines TRBV9 with TRBJ1-4, with TRBD1 as a possible D gene (5 bases). Trimming left V 4 bases short and J 4 bases short, with 20 bases between. CDR1 and CDR2 (germline): SGDLS, YYNGEE. This CDR3 spans 17 amino acids. DNA of the CDR3: TGTGCCAGCAGCCCCAGCGTCGGAGGGGTAATTAATGAAAAACTGTTTTTT. It specifies CASSPSVGGVINEKLFF.

As to this clone: The junction and the germline gene differ at one end; a read error may be behind it. The chain combines TRBV7-9 with TRBJ2-4; the match to TRBD1 covers 7 bases. The CDR3 is 14 residues long. Per the germline V gene, CDR1 is SEHNR and CDR2 is FQNEAQ (reference sequence). The CDR3 bases are TGTTCCAGCAGCCACCGGGACAGAGGAAACATTCAGTACTTC. Translation: CSSSHRDRGNIQYF. Full variable domain (rest looked up from reference TRBV7-9 and TRBJ2-4): DTGVSQNPRHKITKRGQNVTFRCDPISEHNRLYWYRQTLGQGPEFLTYFQNEAQLEKSRLLSDRFSAERPKGSFSTLEIQRTEQGDSAMYLCSSSHRDRGNIQYFGAGTRLSVL.

The gene calls are TRBV19 and TRBJ2-1, with 16 bases identical to TRBD2. The CDR3 sequence is 17 residues long. Germline CDR1 reads LNHDA; CDR2 reads SQIVND (reference sequence). Trimming cost V 9 bases and J 7 bases; bases outside gene matches: 12. The CDR3 here is CASRGTSGRGRENEQFF. The CDR3 bases are TGTGCCAGCAGGGGGACTAGCGGGAGGGGAAGAGAAAATGAGCAGTTCTTC.